The present T cell receptor beta chain was sequenced within a study of response to subunit inactivated influenza vaccine. Via MiXCR, TCRdb re-called the RT-PCR reads, giving one row per CDR3 protein. The sample contains about 800,000 distinct CDR3 sequences, 20% to 25% of which appear only once. Points from the study as a whole: Each seasonal flu vaccination may recruit only limited new T cells, authors suggested.

This clonotype came up a few times. The antigen is undetermined. Sequenced here: PBMCs from blood, sampled approximately 5 days after vaccination. The receptor comes from a man aged 50 or older who received an inactivated influenza vaccine.

The CDR3 DNA follows: TGTGCCAGTAGTATCGAGAGGGAGGTAAACACTGAAGCTTTCTTT. This sequence encodes CASSIEREVNTEAFF. V and J are TRBV19 and TRBJ1-1; D remains unclear. This CDR3 has 15 amino acids. V was cut by 3 bases and J by 2 bases, with 13 bases left in between. CDR1 and CDR2 (germline): LNHDA, SQIVND (reference sequence).